The sample holds a few counts of the clone carrying this T cell receptor beta chain. The entry originates in a study of patients and donors after allogeneic stem cell transplantation. CDR1 is MNHEY, CDR2 SMNVEV, per germline (reference sequence). V gave up 3 bases and J gave up 5 bases, with 8 bases separating them. The CDR3 is 13 amino acids. TCRdb independently ran MiXCR on the RT-PCR reads; one entry per CDR3 protein. In the table there are over 400,000 distinct CDR3 sequences, 16% of which are singletons. The chain employs TRBV27 and TRBJ2-1; D not resolved. The TCR sequence derives from a human donor who was either an allogeneic HSCT recipient or a stem cell or donor lymphocyte infusion donor (not recorded which). It is not recorded whose cells these are; they may come from a transplant donor. The material sequenced was blood, either unsorted or a sorted T cell fraction (not recorded which). CDR3 region: CASSFLADNEQFF. The CDR3 bases are TGTGCCAGCAGTTTTCTGGCGGACAATGAGCAGTTCTTC.